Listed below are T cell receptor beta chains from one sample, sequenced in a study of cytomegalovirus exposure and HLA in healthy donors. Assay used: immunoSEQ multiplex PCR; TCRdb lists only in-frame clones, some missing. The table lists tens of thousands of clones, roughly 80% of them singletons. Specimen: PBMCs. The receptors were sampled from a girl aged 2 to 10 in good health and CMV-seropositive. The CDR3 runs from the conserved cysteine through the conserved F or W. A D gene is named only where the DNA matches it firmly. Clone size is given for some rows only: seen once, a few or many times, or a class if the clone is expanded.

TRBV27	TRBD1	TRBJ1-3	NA	CASSRTGTAGNTIYF	TGTGCCAGCAGTAGGACAGGGACGGCTGGAAACACCATATATTTT
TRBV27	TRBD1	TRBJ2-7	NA	CASGRGPGQSYEQYF	TGTGCCTCCGGAAGGGGACCGGGACAGTCCTACGAGCAGTACTTC
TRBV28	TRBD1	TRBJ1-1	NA	CASSDRTGMNTEAFF	TGTGCCAGCAGTGACCGGACAGGAATGAACACTGAAGCTTTCTTT
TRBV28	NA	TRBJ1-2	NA	CASSRGGYGYTF	TGTGCCAGCAGTCGGGGGGGTTATGGCTACACCTTC
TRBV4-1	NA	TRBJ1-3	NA	CASSQGVAGVSAGNTIYF	TGCGCCAGCAGCCAAGGGGTTGCGGGAGTTAGTGCTGGAAACACCATATATTTT
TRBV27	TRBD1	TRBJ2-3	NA	CASSLGQGTDTQYF	TGTGCCAGCAGTCTGGGACAGGGGACAGATACGCAGTATTTT
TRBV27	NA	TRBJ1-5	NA	CASSFTGGLRNQPQHF	TGTGCCAGCAGTTTTACGGGGGGTCTTCGGAATCAGCCCCAGCATTTT
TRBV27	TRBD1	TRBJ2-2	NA	CASSLSQGQGAIGELFF	TGTGCCAGCAGTTTATCGCAGGGACAGGGGGCGATCGGGGAGCTGTTTTTT
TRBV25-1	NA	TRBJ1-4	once	CASRAGWEKLFF	TGTGCCAGCAGGGCAGGGTGGGAAAAACTGTTTTTT
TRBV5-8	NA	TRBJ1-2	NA	CASSYLDSRGYTF	TGTGCCAGCAGCTACTTGGACAGCCGTGGCTACACCTTC
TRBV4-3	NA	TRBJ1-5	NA	CASSQGAGNQPQHF	TGCGCCAGCAGCCAAGGGGCGGGGAATCAGCCCCAGCATTTT
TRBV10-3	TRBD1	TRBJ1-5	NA	CAISDLDRGGQPQHF	TGTGCCATCAGTGACTTGGACAGGGGCGGTCAGCCCCAGCATTTT
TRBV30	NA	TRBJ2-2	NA	CAWRVPPNGLFF	TGTGCCTGGAGGGTCCCTCCTAATGGGCTGTTTTTT
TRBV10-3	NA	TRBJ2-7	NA	CANHIGRTRPTSYEQYF	TGTGCCAACCATATAGGACGGACTCGCCCGACCTCCTACGAGCAGTACTTC
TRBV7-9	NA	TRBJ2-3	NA	CASSLGEETDTQYF	TGTGCCAGCAGCTTAGGAGAAGAAACAGATACGCAGTATTTT
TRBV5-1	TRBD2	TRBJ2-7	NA	CASSLPRENPYEQYF	TGCGCCAGCAGCCTCCCGCGGGAGAATCCCTACGAGCAGTACTTC
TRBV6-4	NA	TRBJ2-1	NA	CASSPAGGSYNEQFF	TGTGCCAGCAGTCCAGCGGGTGGCTCCTACAATGAGCAGTTCTTC
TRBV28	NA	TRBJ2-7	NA	CASIRRARAGEQYF	TGTGCCAGCATTAGGCGTGCGAGGGCAGGTGAGCAGTACTTC
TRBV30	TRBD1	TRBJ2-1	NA	CAWLDRGRNEQFF	TGTGCCTGGTTGGACAGGGGCAGGAATGAGCAGTTCTTC
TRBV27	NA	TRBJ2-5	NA	CASSSGLRETQYF	TGTGCCAGCAGTTCGGGACTGAGAGAGACCCAGTACTTC
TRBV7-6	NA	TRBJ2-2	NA	CASSLAKRDIANTGELFF	TGTGCCAGCAGCTTAGCGAAGCGGGACATTGCGAACACCGGGGAGCTGTTTTTT
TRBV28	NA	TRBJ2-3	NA	CASSQSGFDTDTQYF	TGTGCCAGCAGTCAGAGCGGGTTTGACACAGATACGCAGTATTTT
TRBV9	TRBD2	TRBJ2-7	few	CASSSGTSEGEQYF	TGTGCCAGCAGCTCCGGGACTAGCGAGGGCGAGCAGTACTTC
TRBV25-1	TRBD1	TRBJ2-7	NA	CASSGISDRGLYEQYF	TGTGCCAGCAGTGGAATTTCGGACAGGGGTCTCTACGAGCAGTACTTC
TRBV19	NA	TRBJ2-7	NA	CASSASYEQYF	TGTGCCAGTAGTGCGAGCTACGAGCAGTACTTC
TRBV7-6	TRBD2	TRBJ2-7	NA	CASSLGEGASYEQYF	TGTGCCAGCAGCTTAGGGGAGGGCGCTTCCTACGAGCAGTACTTC
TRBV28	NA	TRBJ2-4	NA	CASSLYNIGGNLDKNIQYF	TGTGCCAGCAGTTTATATAATATCGGGGGTAATCTAGACAAAAACATTCAGTACTTC
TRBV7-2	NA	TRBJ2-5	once	CASSSRGEETQYF	TGTGCCAGCAGCTCGCGGGGCGAGGAGACCCAGTACTTC
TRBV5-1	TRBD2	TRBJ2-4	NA	CASTLGLAGVAKNIQYF	TGCGCCAGCACCTTGGGTCTAGCGGGGGTAGCCAAAAACATTCAGTACTTC
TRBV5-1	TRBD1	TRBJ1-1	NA	CASSLPKGQINTEAFF	TGCGCCAGCAGCTTGCCGAAGGGACAGATCAACACTGAAGCTTTCTTT
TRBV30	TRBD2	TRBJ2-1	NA	CAWTSGPGNEQFF	TGTGCCTGGACTAGCGGCCCGGGGAATGAGCAGTTCTTC
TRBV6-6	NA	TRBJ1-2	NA	CASRDGPGEEDGYTF	TGTGCCAGCAGAGACGGCCCAGGGGAAGAGGATGGCTACACCTTC
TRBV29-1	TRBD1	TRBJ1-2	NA	CSVEQQGVGYGYTF	TGCAGCGTTGAGCAACAGGGGGTAGGCTATGGCTACACCTTC
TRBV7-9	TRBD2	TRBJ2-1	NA	CASFVGRYNEQFF	TGTGCCAGTTTTGTCGGGAGGTACAATGAGCAGTTCTTC
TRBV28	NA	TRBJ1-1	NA	CASSLLTEAFF	TGTGCCAGCAGTTTACTCACTGAAGCTTTCTTT
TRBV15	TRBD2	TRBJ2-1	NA	CATSRASAGTRVNNEQFF	TGTGCCACCAGCAGAGCTTCAGCCGGGACTAGAGTGAACAATGAGCAGTTCTTC
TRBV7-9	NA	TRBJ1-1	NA	CASSAGGNTEAFF	TGTGCCAGCAGCGCGGGGGGGAACACTGAAGCTTTCTTT
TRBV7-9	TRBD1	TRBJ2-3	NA	CASSSNRGLTDTQYF	TGTGCCAGCAGTTCTAACAGGGGGCTCACAGATACGCAGTATTTT
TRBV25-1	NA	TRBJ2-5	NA	CASSEYGPGGRKRETQYF	TGTGCCAGCAGTGAATATGGCCCCGGAGGGCGCAAGAGGGAGACCCAGTACTTC
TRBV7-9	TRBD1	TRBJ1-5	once	CASSTGVGQPQHF	TGTGCCAGCAGTACAGGGGTTGGGCAGCCCCAGCATTTT
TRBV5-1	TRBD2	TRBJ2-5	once	CASSLAGGGETQYF	TGCGCCAGCAGCTTAGCGGGAGGAGGGGAGACCCAGTACTTC
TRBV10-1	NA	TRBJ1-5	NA	CASSEGLRYEGDQPQHF	TGCGCCAGCAGTGAGGGGTTGAGGTATGAGGGCGATCAGCCCCAGCATTTT
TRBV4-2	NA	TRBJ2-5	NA	CASSQDGAGRRGTQYF	TGTGCCAGCAGCCAAGATGGGGCGGGACGGCGGGGGACCCAGTACTTC
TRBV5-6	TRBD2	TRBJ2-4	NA	CASSQKRGWNIQYF	TGTGCCAGCAGCCAAAAGCGGGGGTGGAACATTCAGTACTTC
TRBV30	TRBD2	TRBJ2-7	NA	CAWSGLAGLFTYEQYF	TGTGCCTGGAGTGGACTAGCGGGCCTTTTCACCTACGAGCAGTACTTC
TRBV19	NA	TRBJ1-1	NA	CASREGYTEAFF	TGTGCCAGTAGAGAGGGCTACACTGAAGCTTTCTTT
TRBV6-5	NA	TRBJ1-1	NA	CAIGGTTNTEAFF	TGTGCCATCGGGGGGACCACGAACACTGAAGCTTTCTTT
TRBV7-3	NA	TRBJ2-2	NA	CASSGPLRGNTGELFF	TGTGCCAGCAGCGGGCCCTTGCGGGGAAACACCGGGGAGCTGTTTTTT
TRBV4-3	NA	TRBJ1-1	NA	CASSQDIQGTPHMNTEAFF	TGCGCCAGCAGCCAAGATATCCAGGGGACCCCACATATGAACACTGAAGCTTTCTTT
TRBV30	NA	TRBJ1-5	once	CAWSHQGRDQPQHF	TGTGCCTGGAGTCATCAGGGTCGGGATCAGCCCCAGCATTTT
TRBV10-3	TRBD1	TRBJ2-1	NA	CAIDREERLGREQFF	TGTGCCATCGACAGGGAAGAAAGACTTGGGCGTGAGCAGTTCTTC
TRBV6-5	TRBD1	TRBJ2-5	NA	CASSYAGTVQETQYF	TGTGCCAGCAGTTACGCTGGGACAGTTCAAGAGACCCAGTACTTC
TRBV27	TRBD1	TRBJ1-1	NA	CASSLRTGGTEAFF	TGTGCCAGCAGTCTCAGGACAGGGGGAACTGAAGCTTTCTTT
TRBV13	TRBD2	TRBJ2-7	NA	CASSRWAGGDNEQYF	TGTGCCAGCAGCCGCTGGGCGGGAGGGGACAACGAGCAGTACTTC